One T cell receptor beta chain is described in this entry. Its specificity is unknown. This sample was taken from a study of blood T cells in healthy people across ages. A J-beta primer mix and a sample-barcoded 5' primer were used in a second PCR of about 7 to 12 cycles. One entry per CDR3 protein, called by TCRdb with MiXCR from the 5' RACE reads. The table has about 1 million distinct CDR3 sequences, roughly a quarter seen once. General study findings and limits: More naive CD4+ cells and higher diversity marked long-lived donors relative to aged donors. Without sorted subsets, naive and antigen-experienced compartments could not be conclusively compared. TCR beta diversity per million T cells fell roughly linearly with age.

Trimming cost V 1 base and J 0 bases, with 12 bases left between them. The CDR3 extends over 17 amino acids. From germline, CDR1 is LGHNA and CDR2 YSLEER. The same data also contributed to another study, on T cells of mothers and their children. Turning to that study: Unrelated mother-child pairs always had slightly, but never significantly, lower normalized overlap than related pairs.

The V call is TRBV4-3, the J call TRBJ1-4, with unresolved D. The source of this sequence is a girl aged 2 to 9 in good health. The sample taken for sequencing was blood. The CDR3 here is CASSQVVPFATNEKLFF. CDR3 DNA sequence: TGCGCCAGCAGCCAAGTCGTACCCTTTGCAACTAATGAAAAACTGTTTTTT.